Here is one TCR beta chain with its context. The target of this receptor is not known. No clone much larger than this one lies a single base away; base qualities are absent. The entry originates in a study of blood T cell repertoires in COVID-19 (TCRdb year 2020). Background on the whole study: The collaborator samples originated in the United States, Italy and Spain and spanned the acute and convalescent phases of COVID-19. The repertoires were made available in a free public database intended to serve as a resource for research on the immune response to SARS-CoV-2. HLA class I and class II types, where available, came from metadata supplied by the sample provider rather than from assay-based typing. The material from the prospective study consisted of cDNA or gDNA derived from T cells, B-cell-depleted T cells, or PBMCs. The samples were drawn from two sources: the first 160 participants of the ongoing ImmuneRACE study, and 950 to 1,500 subjects contributed by 6 global collaborators. Deeply sampled blood TCRbeta repertoires from subjects exposed to, actively infected with, or recovered from COVID-19 were included in the dataset. The sample metadata nearly always contained a de-identified subject ID, COVID-19 status, age in years and sex.

Collaborating institutions collected whole blood in K2EDTA tubes following their own protocols. For TCRbeta analysis, collaborators shipped samples in one of three forms: frozen whole blood, isolated PBMCs, or DNA extracted from either of those sample types. Study-level results and caveats: Clinical and demographic metadata were provided uncurated, with the amount varying by source and participant.

The V and J ends are trimmed by 8 bases and 3 bases, leaving 10 bases between them. There are 12 amino acids in the CDR3, from cysteine to phenylalanine inclusive. The sequence is cut down to CDR3 DNA, 36 bases in frame from base 1. CDR1 is given as MDHEN and CDR2 as SYDVKM, both from the germline V gene. TCRbeta CDR3 regions were amplified from genomic DNA by means of the immunoSEQ Assay, a bias-controlled multiplex PCR. In the original analysis: The number of nucleated cells in each sample was estimated from the amplification of reference gene primers within the assay. To quantify the absolute abundance of each unique TCRbeta CDR3 rearrangement, sequence reads were collapsed and filtered. For each sample, productive Simpson clonality was calculated as the square root of Simpson's diversity index over productive rearrangements. Here the immuneACCESS table is served through TCRdb, limited to in-frame sequences with V and J called. Missing clones are a known gap in these copies; in checked studies unresolved V genes cover under half, and the rest lacks a known reason. From that table come the V and J calls and clone size; the DNA was used to work out D and trimming. The sample table records 250,000 to 300,000 clones; 85% of these occur just once. Approximately 5.1% of the sample goes to the ten largest clones.

This chain joins TRBV28 to TRBJ1-1, with an unclear D gene assignment. This TCR was sampled from a man aged 45 to 65 with active or convalescent COVID-19. The sequenced sample consisted of peripheral blood. The DNA sequence follows: TGTGCCAGCCGTGATCGGGACACTGAAGCTTTCTTT. Translated, this is CASRDRDTEAFF.